The 12 T cell receptor beta chains in this list originate from one sample, sequenced in a study of CD8 T cells in Susac syndrome. The RNA, about 0.45 to 1 ug, was put through reverse transcription using random hexamers. TCRdb ran MiXCR on the immunoSEQ multiplex PCR reads and lists one entry per CDR3 protein. Of some 180,000 distinct CDR3 sequences in the sample, just under 95% were seen once. The sequencing sample was made of CD4+ T cells from PBMCs. The receptors were gathered from a human donor in good health.

The chain combines TRBV7-3 with TRBJ2-7; D gene ambiguous. This CDR3 region has 12 residues. Germline CDR1 SGHTA, CDR2 FQGTGA. V was trimmed by 3 bases and J by 2 bases, leaving 5 bases between them. CDR3 loop: CASSFSPYEQYF. The CDR3 nucleotides read TGTGCCAGCAGCTTCAGCCCCTACGAGCAGTACTTC.

The rearrangement links TRBV7-9 to TRBJ2-7; D gene uncertain. The V gene lost 1 base and the J gene lost 6 bases, with 10 bases spanning the gap. This CDR3 spans 13 amino acids. The germline V gene encodes CDR1 SEHNR and CDR2 FQNEAQ (reference sequence). The CDR3 loop is CASSLGSSSEQYF. DNA for the CDR3: TGTGCCAGCAGCTTAGGTTCAAGCTCCGAGCAGTACTTC.

This chain uses TRBV5-1 with TRBJ2-2; TRBD1 or TRBD2 may be the D gene (5 bases each). CDR3 size: 16 residues. Trimming removed 1 base from V and 3 bases from J, with 13 bases in between. Per the germline V gene, CDR1 is SGHRS and CDR2 is YFSETQ. This chain's CDR3 is CASSLIPGLDTGELFF. CDR3 bases: TGCGCCAGCAGCTTGATCCCGGGGCTGGACACCGGGGAGCTGTTTTTT.

The genes are TRBV4-2 and TRBJ2-7; 7 nucleotides align to TRBD2. J was trimmed by 5 bases and V by 5 bases; bases with no gene match: 27. The CDR3 runs 20 residues. Germline CDR1 and CDR2: LGHNA and YNFKEQ. For the CDR3, the DNA is TGTGCCAGCAGCAGAAAGAGGGACTCTGGTGGCGGGGGACTCGAAGACGAGCAGTACTTC. Translating it yields CASSRKRDSGGGGLEDEQYF.

The chain combines TRBV20-1 with TRBJ1-1; no clear D. The CDR3 has 15 amino acids. In germline, CDR1 is DFQATT, CDR2 SNEGSKA (reference sequence). V lost 0 bases, J lost 1 base, and 12 bases lay in between. In DNA form, the CDR3 reads TGCAGTGCTAGAGACCCCCAACCGGCGAACACTGAAGCTTTCTTT. This codes for CSARDPQPANTEAFF.

The count of this clonotype is one. V is TRBV28 and J is TRBJ2-7; D unclear. In germline, CDR1 is MDHEN, CDR2 SYDVKM. The CDR3 sequence is 13 residues long. The V end lost 4 bases, the J end lost 5 bases, and 12 bases lay between the germline ends. CDR3 amino acids: CASSSPPLHEQYF. DNA for the CDR3: TGTGCCAGCAGTTCACCTCCTCTCCACGAGCAGTACTTC.

J is TRBJ2-5 and V is TRBV18, with D perhaps matching TRBD1 or TRBD2 (5 bases each). Trimming removed 3 bases at V and 4 bases at J, with 12 bases between. The CDR3 runs 14 residues. In germline, CDR1 is KGHSH, CDR2 LQKENI. DNA of the CDR3: TGTGCCAGCTCACCGCCCGAGGGGCTAGAGACCCAGTACTTC. This gives the protein CASSPPEGLETQYF.

V usage is TRBV20-1 and J usage is TRBJ2-4; D might be TRBD2 (5 bases). This CDR3 comprises 16 residues. Germline V lookup: CDR1 DFQATT, CDR2 SNEGSKA (reference sequence). V lost 3 bases, J lost 0 bases, and 15 bases lay in between. CDR3 nucleotide sequence: TGCAGTGCTAGGCTAGCTGGTTCTCTAGCCAAAAACATTCAGTACTTC. As protein: CSARLAGSLAKNIQYF.

V and J are TRBV15 and TRBJ2-1, with D maybe TRBD1 (5 bases). The ends were cut back, 1 base at V and 5 bases at J, with 15 bases in the middle. Germline CDR1 LNHNV, CDR2 YYDKDF (reference sequence). The CDR3 loop spans 16 amino acids. CDR3 sequence reads: CATSRVRTPNNNEQFF. CDR3 sequence (DNA): TGTGCCACCAGCAGAGTTAGGACACCAAATAACAATGAGCAGTTCTTC.

This chain links TRBV9 with TRBJ2-7, with D possibly being TRBD2 (6 bases). Germline V gene data show CDR1 as SGDLS and CDR2 as YYNGEE. This CDR3 contains 13 residues. With 4 bases removed from V and 6 bases from J, the gap between germline ends came to 14 bases. The CDR3 region is CASSYRDSLEQYF. CDR3 DNA sequence: TGTGCCAGCAGCTACCGGGACTCCCTCGAGCAGTACTTC.

This clonotype occurred a few times. The chain uses TRBV12-3 or TRBV12-4 and TRBJ2-7, with 14 bases lining up with TRBD2. V lost 5 bases to trimming and J lost 4 bases; unmatched junction nucleotides: 4. This CDR3 is built from 15 residues. The CDR3 DNA reads as TGTGCCAGCAGTCCCCGACTAGCGGGAGGGTACGAGCAGTACTTC. Its translation is CASSPRLAGGYEQYF.

This clonotype was picked up a small number of times. J is TRBJ2-7 and V is TRBV7-2; the D is unclear. The CDR3 totals 13 residues. The V gene lost 5 bases and the J gene lost 4 bases, with 12 bases spanning the gap. Germline V lookup: CDR1 SGHTA, CDR2 FQGNSA. In nucleotides, the CDR3 is TGTGCCAGCAGCACCGGTCCGGCTTACGAGCAGTACTTC. Amino acid sequence: CASSTGPAYEQYF.